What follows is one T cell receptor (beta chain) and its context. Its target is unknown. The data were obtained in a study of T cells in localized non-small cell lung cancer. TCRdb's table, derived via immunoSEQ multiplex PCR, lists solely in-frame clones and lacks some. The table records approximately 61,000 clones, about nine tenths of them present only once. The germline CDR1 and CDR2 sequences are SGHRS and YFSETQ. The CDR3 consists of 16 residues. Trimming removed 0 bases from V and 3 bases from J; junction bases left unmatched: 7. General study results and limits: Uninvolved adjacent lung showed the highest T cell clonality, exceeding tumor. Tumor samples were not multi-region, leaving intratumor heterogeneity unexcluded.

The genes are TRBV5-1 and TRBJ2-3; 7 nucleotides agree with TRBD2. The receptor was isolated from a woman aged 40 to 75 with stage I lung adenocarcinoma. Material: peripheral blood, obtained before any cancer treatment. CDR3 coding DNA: TGCGCCAGCAGCTTGGTACCAGGGACTATGACAGATACGCAGTATTTT. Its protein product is CASSLVPGTMTDTQYF.